This T cell receptor (beta chain) was found in a study of human T cells and chemical hapten exposure. This clonotype was seen many times. Sample time point: patch test 1, 2 weeks after DPC sensitization. Regarding treatment: therapeutic diphenylcyclopropenone sensitization with weekly scalp DPC. TCRdb analysed the RACE reads with MiXCR anew, one entry per CDR3 protein. This table holds 370,000 or so distinct CDR3 sequences, 4.8% found once. Per germline, CDR1 MDHEN and CDR2 SYDVKM. The CDR3 loop spans 16 amino acids. V gave up 5 bases and J gave up 4 bases; unmatched junction bases: 11. This clonotype was obtained from a woman aged 50 to 60 with alopecia areata. Some clones in this sample may be carry-over from other donors' samples. The sequenced sample was whole blood, obtained in connection with sensitization to the hapten diphenylcyclopropenone (DPC). This chain joins TRBV28 and TRBJ1-3; 7 bases are a match to TRBD1. CDR3 region: CASSPSLGQPGNTIYF. CDR3 sequence (DNA): TGTGCCAGCAGTCCCTCGCTGGGACAGCCCGGAAACACCATATATTTT.